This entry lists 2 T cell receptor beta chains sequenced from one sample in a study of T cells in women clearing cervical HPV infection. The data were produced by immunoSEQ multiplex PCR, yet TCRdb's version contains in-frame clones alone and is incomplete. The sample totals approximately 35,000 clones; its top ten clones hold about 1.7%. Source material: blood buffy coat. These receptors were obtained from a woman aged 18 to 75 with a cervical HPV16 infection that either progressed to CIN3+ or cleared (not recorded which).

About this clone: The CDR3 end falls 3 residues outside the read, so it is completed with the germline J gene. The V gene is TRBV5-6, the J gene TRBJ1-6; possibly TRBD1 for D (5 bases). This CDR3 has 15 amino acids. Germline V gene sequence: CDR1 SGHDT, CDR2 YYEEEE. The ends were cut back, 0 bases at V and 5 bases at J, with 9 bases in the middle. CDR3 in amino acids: CASSLVRRDNSPLHF. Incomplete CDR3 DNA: TGTGCCAGCAGCTTGGTTCGCAGGGATAATTCACCC.

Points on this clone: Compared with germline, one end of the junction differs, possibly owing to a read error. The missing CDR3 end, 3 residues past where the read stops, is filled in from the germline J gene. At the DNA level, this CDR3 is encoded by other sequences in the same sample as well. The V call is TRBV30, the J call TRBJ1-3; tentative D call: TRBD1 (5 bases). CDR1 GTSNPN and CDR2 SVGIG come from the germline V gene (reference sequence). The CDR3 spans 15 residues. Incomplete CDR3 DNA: TGTGCCTGGAGTTCGGGACTCCACTCTGGAAACACA. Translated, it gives CAWSSGLHSGNT. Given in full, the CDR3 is CAWSSGLHSGNTIYF.